This section outlines one TCR beta chain sequence together with its context. Its cognate antigen is unknown. This table comes from immunoSEQ multiplex PCR, and its TCRdb copy is limited to in-frame clones, with some not included. The sample holds more than 85,000 clones, 91% seen once. This entry is derived from a study of OX40 agonist ivuxolimab in advanced cancers. Overall study: One patient with hepatocellular carcinoma and two with cutaneous melanoma, three in all, had partial responses. Study-wide points: CD8+ T cells showed, on average, more clonal expansion than CD4+ cells. At 0.1 to 3.0 mg/kg, clonal expansion of CD4+ and CD8+ blood T cells had occurred by week 6.

The V end lost 7 bases, the J end lost 4 bases, and 14 bases lay between the germline ends. The germline CDR1 and CDR2 sequences are MNHEY and SVGAGI. The CDR3 is made up of 13 amino acids. This chain links TRBV6-5 with TRBJ2-7; D remains ambiguous. This clonotype was sampled from an adult with an advanced solid tumor such as melanoma, head and neck, liver or kidney cancer. The sequenced sample was CD4+ or CD8+ T cells sorted from blood, obtained in a trial of the OX40 agonist ivuxolimab. The CDR3 DNA sequence: TGTGCCAGCACCCCACCGGCCTCTTACGAGCAGTACTTC. This translates into CASTPPASYEQYF.